This T cell receptor (beta chain) was observed in a study of CD8+ T cells in alopecia areata. For the study at large: Treated patients were given 5 to 10 mg oral tofacitinib twice daily. Findings and limits, study-wide: Greater clonality was observed in lesional scalp samples, especially alopecia totalis/universalis, versus normal scalp. Among the cells sequenced in scalp samples are also the resident alphabeta T cells of normal skin.

Extracted RNA was reverse transcribed, and the resulting cDNA served as sequencing template. Sequencing used immunoSEQ multiplex PCR; TCRdb keeps in-frame clones, though not all of them. The sample includes about 190,000 clones, around 60% of them seen just once. CDR3 length equals 14 residues. The germline V gene has CDR1 LGHNA and CDR2 YNFKEQ. V lost 0 bases and J 4 bases, leaving 9 bases between the germline ends. Remarks on this clone: Its antigen is not identified.

The chain has TRBV4-2 and TRBJ1-1; D unclear. The material sequenced was CD4+ T cells sorted from blood, taken at week 0. The sequence came from a human donor with alopecia areata. The CDR3: CASSQDHGSTEAFF. The DNA for the CDR3 is TGTGCCAGCAGCCAAGATCACGGGAGCACTGAAGCTTTCTTT.